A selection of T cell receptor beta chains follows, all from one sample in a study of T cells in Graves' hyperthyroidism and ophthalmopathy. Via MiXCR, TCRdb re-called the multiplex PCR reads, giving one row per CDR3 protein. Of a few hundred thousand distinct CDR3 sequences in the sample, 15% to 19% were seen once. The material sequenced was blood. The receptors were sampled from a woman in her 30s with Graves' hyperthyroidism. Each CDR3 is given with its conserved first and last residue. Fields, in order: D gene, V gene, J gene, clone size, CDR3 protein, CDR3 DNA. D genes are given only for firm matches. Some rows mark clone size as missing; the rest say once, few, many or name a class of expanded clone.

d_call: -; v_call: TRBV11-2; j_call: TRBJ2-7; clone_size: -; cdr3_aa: CASSLDLLARARSHEQYF; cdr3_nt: TGTGCCAGCAGCTTAGATTTGCTGGCCAGAGCGCGTTCCCACGAGCAGTACTTC
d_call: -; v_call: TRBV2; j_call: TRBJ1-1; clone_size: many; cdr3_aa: CASSESPDYRTEAFF; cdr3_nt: TGTGCCAGCAGTGAGTCACCCGATTACAGGACTGAAGCTTTCTTT
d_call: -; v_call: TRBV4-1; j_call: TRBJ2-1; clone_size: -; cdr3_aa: CASSRGDQNNEQFF; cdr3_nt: TGCGCCAGCAGCCGCGGGGACCAAAACAATGAGCAGTTCTTC
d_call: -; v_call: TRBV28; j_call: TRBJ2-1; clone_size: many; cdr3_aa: CASEYRVGVYNEQFF; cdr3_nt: TGTGCCAGTGAATACAGGGTAGGGGTATACAATGAGCAGTTCTTC
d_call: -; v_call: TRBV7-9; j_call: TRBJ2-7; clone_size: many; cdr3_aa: CASSLMGPSYEQYF; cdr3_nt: TGTGCCAGCAGCTTAATGGGCCCCAGCTACGAGCAGTACTTC
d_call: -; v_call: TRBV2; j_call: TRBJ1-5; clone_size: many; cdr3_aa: CASSEDGRGPQHF; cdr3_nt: TGTGCCAGCAGTGAAGACGGGAGGGGACCCCAGCATTTT
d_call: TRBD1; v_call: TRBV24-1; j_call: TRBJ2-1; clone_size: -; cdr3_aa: CATSDADRVNFDEQFF; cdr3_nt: TGTGCCACCAGTGACGCCGACAGGGTAAACTTCGATGAGCAGTTCTTC
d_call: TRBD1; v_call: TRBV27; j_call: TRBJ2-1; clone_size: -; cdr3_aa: CASSLNRGYEQFF; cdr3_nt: TGTGCCAGCAGTTTAAACAGGGGGTATGAGCAGTTCTTC
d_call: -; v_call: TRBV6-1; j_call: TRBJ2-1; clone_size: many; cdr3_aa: CASRGRDSYNEQFF; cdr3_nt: TGTGCCAGCCGGGGGCGGGACTCCTACAATGAGCAGTTCTTC
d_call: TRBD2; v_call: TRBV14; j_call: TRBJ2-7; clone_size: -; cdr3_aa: CASSQQTGLNYEQYF; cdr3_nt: TGTGCCAGCAGCCAACAAACGGGACTAAACTACGAGCAGTACTTC
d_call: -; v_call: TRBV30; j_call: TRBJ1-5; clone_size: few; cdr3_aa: CAWSANSNQPQHF; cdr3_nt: TGTGCCTGGAGCGCTAATAGCAATCAGCCCCAGCATTTT
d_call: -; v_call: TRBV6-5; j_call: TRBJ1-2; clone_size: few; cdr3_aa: CASSYSIGRPGGYTF; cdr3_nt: TGTGCCAGCAGTTACTCGATCGGAAGGCCCGGTGGCTACACCTTC
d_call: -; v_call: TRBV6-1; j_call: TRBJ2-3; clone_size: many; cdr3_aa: CATPVAGTDTQYF; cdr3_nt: TGTGCCACCCCCGTCGCAGGCACAGATACGCAGTATTTT
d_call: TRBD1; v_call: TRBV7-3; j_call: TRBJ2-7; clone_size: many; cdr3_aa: CASSLTGTGVYEQYF; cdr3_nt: TGTGCCAGCAGCTTAACCGGGACAGGGGTCTACGAGCAGTACTTC
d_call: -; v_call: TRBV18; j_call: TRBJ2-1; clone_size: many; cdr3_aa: CASSPAAGGTYNEQFF; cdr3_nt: TGTGCCAGCTCACCAGCGGCCGGCGGGACTTACAATGAGCAGTTCTTC
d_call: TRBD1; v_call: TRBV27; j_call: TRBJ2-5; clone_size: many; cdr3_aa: CASSITGTGGETQYF; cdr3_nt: TGTGCCAGCAGTATTACGGGGACAGGGGGAGAGACCCAGTACTTC
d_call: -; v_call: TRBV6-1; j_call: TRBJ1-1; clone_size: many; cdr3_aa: CASSRGLQTLNTEAFF; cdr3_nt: TGTGCCAGCAGCCGGGGACTACAAACACTGAACACTGAAGCTTTCTTT
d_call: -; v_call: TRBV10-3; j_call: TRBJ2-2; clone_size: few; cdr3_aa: CAISGGTYLGELFF; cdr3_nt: TGTGCCATCAGTGGTGGGACATACCTCGGGGAGCTGTTTTTT
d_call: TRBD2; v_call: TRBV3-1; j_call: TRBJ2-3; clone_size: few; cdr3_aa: CASSRRSGSGSVDTQYF; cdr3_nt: TGTGCCAGCAGCCGAAGGTCAGGTAGCGGGAGTGTTGATACGCAGTATTTT
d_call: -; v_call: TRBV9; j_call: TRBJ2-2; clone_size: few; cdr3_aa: CASSVVPRIHGTGELFF; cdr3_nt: TGTGCCAGCAGCGTAGTTCCTAGAATACATGGCACCGGGGAGCTGTTTTTT
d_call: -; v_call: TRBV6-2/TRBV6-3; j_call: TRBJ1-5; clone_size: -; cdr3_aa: CASSRTGTNQPQHF; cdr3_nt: TGTGCCAGCAGTCGAACAGGGACTAATCAGCCCCAGCATTTT
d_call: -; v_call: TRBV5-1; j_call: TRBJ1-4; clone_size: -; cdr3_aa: CASSLGVAFPATNEKLFF; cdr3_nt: TGCGCCAGCAGCTTGGGGGTCGCCTTTCCTGCTACTAATGAAAAACTGTTTTTT
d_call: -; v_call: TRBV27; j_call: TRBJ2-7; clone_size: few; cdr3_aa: CASSLYPRGEQYF; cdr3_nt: TGTGCCAGCAGTTTATACCCCAGGGGCGAGCAGTACTTC
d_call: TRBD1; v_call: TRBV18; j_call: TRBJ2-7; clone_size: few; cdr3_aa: CASSLTGGEGQYF; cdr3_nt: TGTGCCAGCTCACTTACAGGGGGCGAAGGGCAGTACTTC
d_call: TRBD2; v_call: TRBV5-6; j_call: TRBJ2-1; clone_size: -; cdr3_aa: CASSLEASGRRYEQFF; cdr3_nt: TGTGCCAGCAGCTTGGAGGCTAGCGGGAGGCGGTATGAGCAGTTCTTC
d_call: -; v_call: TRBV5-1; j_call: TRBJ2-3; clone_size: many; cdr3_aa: CASSSEGTDTQYF; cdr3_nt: TGCGCCAGCAGCTCGGAGGGCACAGATACGCAGTATTTT
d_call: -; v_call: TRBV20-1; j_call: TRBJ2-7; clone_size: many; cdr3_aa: CSASTGIGPYEQYF; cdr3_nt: TGCAGTGCATCTACCGGGATAGGCCCCTACGAGCAGTACTTC
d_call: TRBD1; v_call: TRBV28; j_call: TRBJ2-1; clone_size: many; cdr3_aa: CASSSPRQGAIYNEQFF; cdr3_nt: TGTGCCAGCAGTTCCCCCCGACAGGGGGCCATCTACAATGAGCAGTTCTTC
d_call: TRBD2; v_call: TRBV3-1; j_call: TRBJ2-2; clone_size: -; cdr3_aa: CASNHGASGPTGELFF; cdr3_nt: TGTGCCAGCAACCATGGGGCTAGCGGTCCCACCGGGGAGCTGTTTTTT
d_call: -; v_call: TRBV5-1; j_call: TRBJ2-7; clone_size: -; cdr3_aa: CASSIGKPYEQYF; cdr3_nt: TGCGCCAGCAGCATCGGGAAACCCTACGAGCAGTACTTC
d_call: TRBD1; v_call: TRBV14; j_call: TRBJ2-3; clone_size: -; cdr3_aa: CASSQRTGFGTDTQYF; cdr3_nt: TGTGCCAGCAGCCAAAGGACAGGGTTTGGGACAGATACGCAGTATTTT
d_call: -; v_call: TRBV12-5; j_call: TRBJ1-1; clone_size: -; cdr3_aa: CASGLYPNTEAFF; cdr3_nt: TGTGCTAGTGGACTATACCCGAACACTGAAGCTTTCTTT
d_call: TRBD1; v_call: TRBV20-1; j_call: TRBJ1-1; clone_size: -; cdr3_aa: CSARDQGGTGAFF; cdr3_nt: TGCAGTGCTAGAGATCAGGGCGGGACAGGGGCTTTCTTT
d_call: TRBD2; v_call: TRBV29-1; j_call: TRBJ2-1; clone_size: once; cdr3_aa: CSVGLAETYNEQFF; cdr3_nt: TGCAGCGTTGGGCTAGCGGAGACTTACAATGAGCAGTTCTTC
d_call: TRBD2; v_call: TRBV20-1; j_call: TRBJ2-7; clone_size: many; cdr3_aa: CSARLQRDTDEQYF; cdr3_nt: TGCAGTGCTAGACTTCAGCGGGATACCGACGAGCAGTACTTC
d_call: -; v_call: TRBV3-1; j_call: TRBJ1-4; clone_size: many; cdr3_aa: CASSSNEKLFF; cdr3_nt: TGTGCCAGCAGCTCCAATGAAAAACTGTTTTTT
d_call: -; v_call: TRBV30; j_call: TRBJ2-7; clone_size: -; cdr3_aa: CAYRALDRTGKQYF; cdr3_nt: TGTGCCTACAGGGCACTAGACCGTACCGGCAAGCAGTACTTC
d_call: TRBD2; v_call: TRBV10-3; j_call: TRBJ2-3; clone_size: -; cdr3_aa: CAISERGTSADTQYF; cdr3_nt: TGTGCCATCAGTGAGCGCGGGACTAGCGCAGATACGCAGTATTTT
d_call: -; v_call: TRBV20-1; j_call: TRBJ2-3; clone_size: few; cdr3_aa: CSARDPGSSTDTQYF; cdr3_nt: TGCAGTGCTAGAGATCCGGGGAGCAGCACAGATACGCAGTATTTT
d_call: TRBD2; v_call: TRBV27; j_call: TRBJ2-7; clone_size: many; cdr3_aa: CASSLVRGTSLSYEQYF; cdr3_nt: TGTGCCAGCAGTTTAGTCCGGGGGACTAGCCTATCCTACGAGCAGTACTTC
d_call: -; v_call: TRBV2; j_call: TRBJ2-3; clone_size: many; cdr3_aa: CASSEALQIDTQYF; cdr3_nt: TGTGCCAGCAGTGAAGCGCTTCAGATAGATACGCAGTATTTT
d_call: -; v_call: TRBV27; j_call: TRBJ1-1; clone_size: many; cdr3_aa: CASSVRGRGTEAFF; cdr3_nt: TGTGCCAGCAGTGTGAGGGGAAGGGGCACTGAAGCTTTCTTT
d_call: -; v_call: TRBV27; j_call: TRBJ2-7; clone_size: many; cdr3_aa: CASSSPGKEPLNEQYF; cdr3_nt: TGTGCCAGCAGTTCACCCGGAAAGGAGCCTCTGAACGAGCAGTACTTC
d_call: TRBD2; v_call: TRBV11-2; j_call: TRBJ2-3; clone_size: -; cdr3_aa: CASSLGLAGTGDTQYF; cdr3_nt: TGTGCCAGCAGCTTAGGACTAGCGGGGACGGGAGATACGCAGTATTTT
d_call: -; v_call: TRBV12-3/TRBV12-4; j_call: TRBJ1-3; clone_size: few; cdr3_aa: CASSFLGPHSGNTIYF; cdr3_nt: TGTGCCAGCAGTTTTCTTGGACCTCACTCTGGAAACACCATATATTTT